These 10 T cell receptor beta chains originate from one sample sequenced in a study of cytomegalovirus exposure and HLA in healthy donors. The PCR contained 60 Vbeta and 13 Jbeta primers. The method was immunoSEQ multiplex PCR; TCRdb's version includes in-frame clones alone and lacks a portion of them. The sample yields 90,000 to 120,000 clones, approximately 82% seen once. Sequencing was carried out using PBMCs. The receptors were sampled from a woman aged 18-29 years in good health and CMV-seronegative.

The genes are TRBV5-1 and TRBJ2-2; 11 bases agree with TRBD1. The junction had 5 bases not matched to a gene; V was cut back by 1 base and J by 6 bases. Germline CDR1 is SGHRS and CDR2 is YFSETQ. The CDR3 is made up of 16 amino acids. CDR3 amino acids: CASSLPPGQGAGELFF. CDR3 coding DNA: TGCGCCAGCAGCTTGCCCCCGGGACAGGGGGCCGGGGAGCTGTTTTTT.

This sequence joins TRBV28 and TRBJ2-7; D may be TRBD2 (6 bases). The V gene lost 7 bases and the J gene lost 1 base, with 14 bases spanning the gap. Per germline, CDR1 MDHEN and CDR2 SYDVKM. The CDR3 is 14 amino acids. CDR3 DNA: TGTGCCAGCATCCCTAACGGGAGTTCCTACGAGCAGTACTTC. Its protein product is CASIPNGSSYEQYF.

The genes are TRBV11-2 and TRBJ1-6, with D hard to call. Germline V gives CDR1 SGHAT, CDR2 FQNNGV. Trimming took 6 bases from V and 9 from J, leaving 6 bases between them. CDR3 length equals 11 residues. In nucleotides, the CDR3 is TGTGCCAGCAGATCCAGTTCACCCCTCCACTTT. It is translated as CASRSSSPLHF.

The chain joins TRBV4-2 to TRBJ1-1; 8 nucleotides align to TRBD1. The CDR3 contains 15 residues. V lost 3 bases to trimming and J lost 1 base; unmatched junction nucleotides: 4. From germline, CDR1 is LGHNA and CDR2 YNFKEQ. This chain's CDR3 is CASSQKTGGNTEAFF. The CDR3 DNA follows: TGTGCCAGCAGCCAGAAAACAGGGGGGAACACTGAAGCTTTCTTT.

The gene calls are TRBV7-2 and TRBJ2-7, with TRBD1 matching 10 bases. Germline CDR1 is SGHTA and CDR2 is FQGNSA. With V trimmed by 5 bases and J by 5 bases, 9 bases remained unmatched. The length of the CDR3 is 15 residues. CDR3 protein: CASSIGTGVINEQYF. CDR3 nucleotides: TGTGCCAGCAGCATTGGGACAGGGGTAATCAACGAGCAGTACTTC.

The rearrangement uses TRBV9 and TRBJ2-3; 10 bases match TRBD2. The junction had 0 bases not matched to a gene; V was cut back by 3 bases and J by 5 bases. The germline V gene has CDR1 SGDLS and CDR2 YYNGEE. The CDR3 loop spans 13 amino acids. Written as DNA, the CDR3 is TGTGCCAGCAGCGGACTAGCGGGAGATACGCAGTATTTT. As protein: CASSGLAGDTQYF.

The V and J genes are TRBV7-2 and TRBJ2-1; possible D gene TRBD1, 6 bases. Trimming took off 3 bases at V and 4 bases at J, with 16 bases between the two ends. The CDR3 runs 16 residues. Per germline, CDR1 SGHTA and CDR2 FQGNSA. The CDR3 sequence: CASSFSLGTTYNEQFF. Written as DNA, the CDR3 is TGTGCCAGCAGCTTCTCGTTAGGGACAACTTACAATGAGCAGTTCTTC.

V gene TRBV13 combines with J gene TRBJ1-4, with D possibly matching TRBD1 (5 bases). V gave up 3 bases and J gave up 8 bases, with 13 bases separating them. The germline gives CDR1 PRHDT, CDR2 FYEKMQ (reference sequence). The length of the CDR3 is 14 residues. This CDR3 reads CASSFGGGIEKLFF. The DNA of the CDR3 is TGTGCCAGCAGCTTCGGGGGTGGTATCGAAAAACTGTTTTTT.

The V gene is TRBV19, the J gene TRBJ1-3; 7 bases are a match to TRBD1. This CDR3 is 13 amino acids long. V lost 10 bases, J lost 3 bases, and 6 bases stayed unmatched. The germline gives CDR1 LNHDA, CDR2 SQIVND (reference sequence). The CDR3 nucleotides read TGTGCCACCGGGGACAGTTTTGGAAACACCATATATTTT. It yields the protein CATGDSFGNTIYF.

The chain recombines TRBV6-5 with TRBJ1-5, with D possibly TRBD1 on 6 matching bases. The CDR3 runs to 13 residues. V shed 6 bases and J shed 4 bases, with 10 bases lying between them. Germline-derived CDR1 and CDR2 are MNHEY and SVGAGI. CDR3 coding DNA: TGTGCCAGCAGGAAAGGACAGAATCAGCCCCAGCATTTT. Protein sequence: CASRKGQNQPQHF.